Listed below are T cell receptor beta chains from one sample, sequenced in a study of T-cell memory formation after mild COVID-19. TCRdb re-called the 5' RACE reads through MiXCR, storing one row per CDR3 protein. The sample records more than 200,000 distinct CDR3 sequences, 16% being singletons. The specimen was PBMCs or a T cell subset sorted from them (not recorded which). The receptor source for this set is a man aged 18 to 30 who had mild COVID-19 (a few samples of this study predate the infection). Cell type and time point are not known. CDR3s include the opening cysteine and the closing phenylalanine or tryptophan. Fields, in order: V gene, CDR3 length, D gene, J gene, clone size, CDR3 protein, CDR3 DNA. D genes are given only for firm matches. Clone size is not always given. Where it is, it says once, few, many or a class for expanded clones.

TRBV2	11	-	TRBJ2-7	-	CASIRDYEQYF	TGTGCCAGTATCAGGGACTACGAGCAGTACTTC
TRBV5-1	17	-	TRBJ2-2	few	CASSLERGSINTGELFF	TGCGCCAGCAGCTTGGAGAGGGGGAGCATCAACACCGGGGAGCTGTTTTTT
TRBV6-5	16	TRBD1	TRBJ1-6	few	CASSIGQARNNSPLHF	TGTGCCAGCAGCATCGGACAGGCCCGAAATAATTCACCCCTCCACTTT
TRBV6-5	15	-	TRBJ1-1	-	CASSSPWRRGAEAFF	TGTGCCAGCAGCTCACCCTGGCGGCGGGGCGCTGAAGCTTTCTTT
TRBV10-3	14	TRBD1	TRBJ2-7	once	CAIRTRDRDYEQYF	TGTGCCATCAGGACCCGGGACAGGGATTACGAGCAGTACTTC
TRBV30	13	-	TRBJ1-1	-	CAWSQGGSTEAFF	TGTGCCTGGAGCCAGGGAGGTTCTACTGAAGCTTTCTTT
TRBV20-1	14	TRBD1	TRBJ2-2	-	CSAAGTGRTGELFF	TGCAGTGCTGCCGGGACAGGGCGGACCGGGGAGCTGTTTTTT
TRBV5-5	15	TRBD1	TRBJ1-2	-	CASSSIPGQGYGYTF	TGTGCCAGCAGCAGTATCCCGGGACAGGGGTATGGCTACACCTTC
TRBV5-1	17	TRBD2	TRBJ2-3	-	CASSLAPGAGGQDTQYF	TGCGCCAGCAGCTTGGCCCCAGGAGCGGGGGGGCAGGATACGCAGTATTTT
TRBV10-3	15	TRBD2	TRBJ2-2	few	CAIQAGATYTGELFF	TGTGCCATACAAGCGGGGGCCACTTACACCGGGGAGCTGTTTTTT
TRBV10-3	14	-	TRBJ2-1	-	CAISHDPLPNEQFF	TGTGCCATCAGTCATGACCCCCTACCCAATGAGCAGTTCTTC
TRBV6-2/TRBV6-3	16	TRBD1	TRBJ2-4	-	CASSYRQGWAKNIQYF	TGTGCCAGCAGTTACCGACAGGGATGGGCCAAAAACATTCAGTACTTC
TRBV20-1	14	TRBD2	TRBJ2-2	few	CSARSGDSTGELFF	TGCAGTGCTAGGAGCGGGGACTCCACCGGGGAGCTGTTTTTT
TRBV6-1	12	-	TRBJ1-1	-	CASSRYLTEAFF	TGTGCCAGCAGTAGGTATCTCACTGAAGCTTTCTTT
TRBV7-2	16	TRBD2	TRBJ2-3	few	CASSLRLAGITDTQYF	TGTGCCAGCAGCTTACGGCTAGCGGGGATCACAGATACGCAGTATTTT
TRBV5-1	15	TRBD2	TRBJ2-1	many	CASSLLAGESNEQFF	TGCGCCAGCAGCTTACTAGCGGGGGAAAGTAATGAGCAGTTCTTC
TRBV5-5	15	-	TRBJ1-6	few	CASSAAGRSESPLHF	TGTGCCAGCAGCGCGGCCGGGAGATCGGAATCACCCCTCCACTTT
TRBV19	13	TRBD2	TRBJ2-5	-	CASAGGSKETQYF	TGTGCCAGTGCGGGGGGGTCCAAAGAGACCCAGTACTTC
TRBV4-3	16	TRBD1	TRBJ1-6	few	CASSQTPGQSNSPLHF	TGCGCCAGCAGCCAAACCCCGGGACAGAGTAATTCACCCCTCCACTTT
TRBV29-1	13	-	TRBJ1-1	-	CSVGPGLDTEAFF	TGCAGCGTTGGTCCGGGGTTGGACACTGAAGCTTTCTTT
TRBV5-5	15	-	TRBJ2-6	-	CASSLVNSGANVLTF	TGTGCCAGCAGCTTGGTGAACTCTGGGGCCAACGTCCTGACTTTC
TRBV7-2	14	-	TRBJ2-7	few	CASSPDRGSYEQYF	TGTGCCAGCAGCCCGGACCGTGGATCCTACGAGCAGTACTTC
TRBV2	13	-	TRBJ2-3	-	CASSETGWEVQYF	TGTGCCAGCAGTGAAACGGGTTGGGAGGTACAGTATTTT
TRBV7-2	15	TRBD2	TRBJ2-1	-	CASSNRERGGNEQFF	TGTGCCAGCAGCAACCGAGAACGGGGGGGCAATGAGCAGTTCTTC
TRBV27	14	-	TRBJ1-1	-	CASRSGRPNTEAFF	TGTGCCAGCCGTTCCGGACGGCCGAACACTGAAGCTTTCTTT
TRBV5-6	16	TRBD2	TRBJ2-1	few	CASSLEQRGVFGEQFF	TGTGCCAGCAGCTTGGAGCAGCGGGGGGTATTTGGTGAGCAGTTCTTC
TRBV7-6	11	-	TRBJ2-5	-	CASGSVETQYF	TGTGCCAGCGGTAGCGTTGAGACCCAGTACTTC
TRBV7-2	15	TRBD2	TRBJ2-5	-	CASSRVGGYQETQYF	TGTGCCAGCAGCCGAGTGGGGGGGTACCAAGAGACCCAGTACTTC
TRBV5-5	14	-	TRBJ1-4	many	CASSLTWVNEKLFF	TGTGCCAGCAGCTTAACATGGGTTAATGAAAAACTGTTTTTT
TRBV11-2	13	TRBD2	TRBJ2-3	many	CASSFAGVDTQYF	TGTGCCAGCAGCTTCGCGGGGGTTGATACGCAGTATTTT
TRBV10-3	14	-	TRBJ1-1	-	CAISESSESTEAFF	TGTGCCATCAGTGAGTCGAGTGAGAGCACTGAAGCTTTCTTT
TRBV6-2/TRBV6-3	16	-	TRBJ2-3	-	CASNFGAGVSTDTQYF	TGTGCCAGCAACTTTGGGGCAGGGGTTAGCACAGATACGCAGTATTTT
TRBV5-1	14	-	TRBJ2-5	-	CASSWGRLGETQYF	TGCGCCAGCAGCTGGGGACGGCTGGGAGAGACCCAGTACTTC
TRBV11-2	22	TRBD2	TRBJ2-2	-	CASSPRQTRTSGGRGFAGELFF	TGTGCCAGCAGCCCCCGACAAACTCGGACTAGCGGGGGCCGAGGGTTCGCCGGGGAGCTGTTTTTT
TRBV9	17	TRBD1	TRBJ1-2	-	CASSPTARYRGNYGYTF	TGTGCCAGCAGCCCCACTGCCCGATACAGGGGAAACTATGGCTACACCTTC
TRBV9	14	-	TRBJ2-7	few	CASSSHGATYEQYF	TGTGCCAGCAGCTCTCACGGGGCAACCTACGAGCAGTACTTC
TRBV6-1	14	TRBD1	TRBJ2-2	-	CASSRQGKSGELFF	TGTGCCAGCAGCCGACAGGGGAAAAGCGGGGAGCTGTTTTTT
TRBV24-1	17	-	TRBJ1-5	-	CATSDLRGGGSNQPQHF	TGTGCCACCAGTGATTTAAGGGGTGGTGGCTCCAATCAGCCCCAGCATTTT
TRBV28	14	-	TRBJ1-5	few	CASVGGNSNQPQHF	TGTGCCAGCGTAGGGGGGAACAGCAATCAGCCCCAGCATTTT
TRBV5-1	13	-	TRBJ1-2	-	CASSFGLSWGYTF	TGCGCCAGCAGCTTCGGGTTGAGCTGGGGCTACACCTTC